This entry is about one T cell receptor (beta chain). The antigen is undetermined. Sequenced by immunoSEQ multiplex PCR; TCRdb stores in-frame clones only, minus some. The sample has some 150,000 clones; over 75% are singletons. This entry belongs to a study of T cell responses to AZD1222 COVID-19 vaccine. The CDR3 contains 13 residues. Germline lookup yields CDR1 KGHSH and CDR2 LQKENI. Trimming shortened V by 0 bases and J by 8 bases, and 10 bases separated the two germline ends. Whole-study findings and limits: As reported, nearly half of all spike-specific TCRs target variant regions that are unmutated. Seropositive at baseline were only six AZD1222 recipients. Donors were mostly white British, more females; clonal diversity possibly underestimated.

J is TRBJ1-2 and V is TRBV18, with D perhaps matching TRBD1 (5 bases). Here the sequenced sample was peripheral blood, taken 28 days after the second AZD1222 dose. The sequence came from an adult who received the AZD1222 COVID-19 vaccine. The CDR3 region is CASSPPGVEGYTF. The CDR3 DNA follows: TGTGCCAGCTCACCACCGGGGGTCGAGGGCTACACCTTC.